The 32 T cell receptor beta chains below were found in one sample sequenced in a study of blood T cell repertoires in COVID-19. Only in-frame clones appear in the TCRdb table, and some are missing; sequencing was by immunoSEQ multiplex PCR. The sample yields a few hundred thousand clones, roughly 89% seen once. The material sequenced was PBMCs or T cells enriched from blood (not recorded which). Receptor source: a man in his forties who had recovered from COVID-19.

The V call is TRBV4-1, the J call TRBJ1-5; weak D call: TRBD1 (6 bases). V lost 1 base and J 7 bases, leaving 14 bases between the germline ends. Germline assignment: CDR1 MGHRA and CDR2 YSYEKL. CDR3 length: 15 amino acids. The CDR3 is CASSQVPRGGQPQHF. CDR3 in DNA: TGCGCCAGCAGCCAAGTGCCCAGGGGCGGCCAGCCCCAGCATTTT.

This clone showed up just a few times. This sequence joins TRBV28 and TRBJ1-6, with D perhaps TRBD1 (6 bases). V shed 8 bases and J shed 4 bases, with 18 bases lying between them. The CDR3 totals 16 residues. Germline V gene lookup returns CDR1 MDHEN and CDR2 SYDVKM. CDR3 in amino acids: CASEVGRGQYNSPLHF. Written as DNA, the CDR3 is TGTGCCAGCGAGGTGGGTCGAGGACAGTATAATTCACCCCTCCACTTT.

The CDR3, as DNA: TGTGCCAGCAGCGATGGGACTAGCGGCCCCTATGAGCAGTTCTTC. Protein: CASSDGTSGPYEQFF. This sequence joins TRBV9 and TRBJ2-1; TRBD2 agrees at 11 bases. J lost 8 bases, V lost 3 bases, and 7 bases had no gene match. The V gene's germline CDR1 is SGDLS and CDR2 YYNGEE. This CDR3 is 15 amino acids long.

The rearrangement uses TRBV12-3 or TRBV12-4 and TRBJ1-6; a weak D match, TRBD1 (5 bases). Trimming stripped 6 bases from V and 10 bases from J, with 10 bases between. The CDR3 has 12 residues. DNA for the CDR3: TGTGCCAGCAGGGCAGGGTTCTCACCCCTCCACTTT. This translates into CASRAGFSPLHF.

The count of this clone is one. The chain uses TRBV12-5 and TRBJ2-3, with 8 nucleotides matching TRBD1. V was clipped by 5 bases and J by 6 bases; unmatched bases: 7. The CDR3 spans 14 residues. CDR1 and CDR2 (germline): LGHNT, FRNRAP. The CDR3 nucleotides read TGTGCTAGTGGTCCCCAGGGGGCGTCGGATACGCAGTATTTT. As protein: CASGPQGASDTQYF.

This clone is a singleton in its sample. The CDR3 protein is CASSEARDSSNYGYTF. Here the CDR3 DNA reads TGTGCCAGCAGTGAAGCCAGGGACAGTTCTAACTATGGCTACACCTTC. V usage is TRBV6-1 and J usage is TRBJ1-2; 7 nucleotides match TRBD1. Germline trimming cut 0 bases from V and 0 bases from J; bases unmatched to any gene: 4. The CDR3 is 16 residues long. Germline V gene sequence: CDR1 MNHNS, CDR2 SASEGT.

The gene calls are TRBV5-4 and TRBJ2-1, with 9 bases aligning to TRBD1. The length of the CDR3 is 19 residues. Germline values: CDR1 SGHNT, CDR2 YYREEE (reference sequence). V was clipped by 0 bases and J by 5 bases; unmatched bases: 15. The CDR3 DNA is TGTGCCAGCAGCTTGGTCGGACAGGGGTTGAGTTGGGGGAACAATGAGCAGTTCTTC. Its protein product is CASSLVGQGLSWGNNEQFF. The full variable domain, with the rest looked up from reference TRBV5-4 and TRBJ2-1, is ETGVTQSPTHLIKTRGQQVTLRCSSQSGHNTVSWYQQALGQGPQFIFQYYREEENGRGNFPPRFSGLQFPNYSSELNVNALELDDSALYLCASSLVGQGLSWGNNEQFFGPGTRLTVL.

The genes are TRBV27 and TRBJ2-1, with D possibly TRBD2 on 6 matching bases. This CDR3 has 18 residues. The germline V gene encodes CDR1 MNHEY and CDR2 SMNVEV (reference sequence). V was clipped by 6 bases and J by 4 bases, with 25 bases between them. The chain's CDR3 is CASSSLIGGGTPYNEQFF. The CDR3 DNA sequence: TGTGCCAGCAGCTCCCTGATCGGGGGAGGAACCCCATACAATGAGCAGTTCTTC.

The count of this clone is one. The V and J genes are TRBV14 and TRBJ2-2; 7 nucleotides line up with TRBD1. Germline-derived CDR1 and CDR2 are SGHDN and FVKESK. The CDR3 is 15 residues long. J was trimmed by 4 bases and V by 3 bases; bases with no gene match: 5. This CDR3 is CASSQQTGSTGELFF. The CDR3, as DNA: TGTGCCAGCAGCCAGCAGACAGGGAGCACCGGGGAGCTGTTTTTT.

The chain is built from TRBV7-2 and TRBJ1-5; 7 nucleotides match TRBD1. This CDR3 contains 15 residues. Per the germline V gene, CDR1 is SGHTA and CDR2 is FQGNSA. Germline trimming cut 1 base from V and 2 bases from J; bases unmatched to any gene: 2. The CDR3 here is CASSLEGGRNQPQHF. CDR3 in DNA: TGTGCCAGCAGCTTAGAAGGGGGCCGCAATCAGCCCCAGCATTTT.

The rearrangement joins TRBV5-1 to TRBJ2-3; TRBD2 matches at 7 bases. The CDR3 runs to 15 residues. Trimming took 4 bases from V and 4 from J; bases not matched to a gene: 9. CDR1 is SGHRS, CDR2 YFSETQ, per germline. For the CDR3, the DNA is TGCGCCAGCAGCAAGACTAGCCCCACGGCAGATACGCAGTATTTT. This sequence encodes CASSKTSPTADTQYF.

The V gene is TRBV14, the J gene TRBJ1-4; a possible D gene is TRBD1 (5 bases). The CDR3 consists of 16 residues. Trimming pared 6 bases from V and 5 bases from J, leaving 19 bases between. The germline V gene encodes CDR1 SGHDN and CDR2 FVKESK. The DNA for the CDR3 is TGTGCCAGCAGGAGGAGGGCGGGGGGAACGAATGAAAAACTGTTTTTT. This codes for CASRRRAGGTNEKLFF.

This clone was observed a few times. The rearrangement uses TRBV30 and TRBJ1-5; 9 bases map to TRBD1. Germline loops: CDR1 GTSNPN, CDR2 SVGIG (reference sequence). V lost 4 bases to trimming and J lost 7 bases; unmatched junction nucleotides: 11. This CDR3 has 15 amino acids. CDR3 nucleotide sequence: TGTGCCTGGAATAAGCAACAGGGGGCAAACCAGCCCCAGCATTTT. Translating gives CAWNKQQGANQPQHF.

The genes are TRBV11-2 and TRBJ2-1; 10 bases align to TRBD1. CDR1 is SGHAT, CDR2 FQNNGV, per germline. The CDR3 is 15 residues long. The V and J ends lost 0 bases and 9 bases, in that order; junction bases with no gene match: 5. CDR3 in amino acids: CASSLERTGGSEQFF. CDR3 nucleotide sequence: TGTGCCAGCAGCTTAGAAAGGACAGGGGGTTCTGAGCAGTTCTTC.

The CDR3 reads CASSSDLQETQYF. The CDR3 DNA reads as TGTGCCAGCTCTTCGGACTTACAAGAGACCCAGTACTTC. This chain joins TRBV18 and TRBJ2-5; D may be TRBD2 (5 bases). CDR3 size: 13 residues. The V and J ends lost 6 bases and 2 bases respectively, with 10 bases between them. Germline V gives CDR1 KGHSH, CDR2 LQKENI.

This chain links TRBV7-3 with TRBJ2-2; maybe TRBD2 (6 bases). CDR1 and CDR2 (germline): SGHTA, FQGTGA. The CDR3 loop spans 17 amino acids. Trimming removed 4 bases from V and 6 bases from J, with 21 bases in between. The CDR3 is CASSSRVGGKSSGELFF. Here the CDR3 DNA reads TGTGCCAGCAGCTCCCGCGTTGGCGGGAAGTCGTCCGGGGAGCTGTTTTTT. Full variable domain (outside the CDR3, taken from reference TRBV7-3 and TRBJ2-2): GAGVSQTPSNKVTEKGKYVELRCDPISGHTALYWYRQSLGQGPEFLIYFQGTGAADDSGLPNDRFFAVRPEGSVSTLKIQRTERGDSAVYLCASSSRVGGKSSGELFFGEGSRLTVL.

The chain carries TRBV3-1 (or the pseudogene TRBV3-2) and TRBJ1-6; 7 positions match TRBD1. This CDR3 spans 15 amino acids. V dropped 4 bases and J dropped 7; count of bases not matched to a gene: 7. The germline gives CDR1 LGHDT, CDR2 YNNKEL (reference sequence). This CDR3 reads CASSRQGSGNSPLHF. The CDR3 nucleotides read TGTGCCAGCAGCCGACAGGGAAGCGGGAATTCACCCCTCCACTTT.

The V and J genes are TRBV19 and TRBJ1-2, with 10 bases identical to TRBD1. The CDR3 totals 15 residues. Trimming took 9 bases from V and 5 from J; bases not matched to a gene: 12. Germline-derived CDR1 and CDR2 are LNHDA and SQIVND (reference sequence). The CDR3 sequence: CASTKGTGVLYGYTF. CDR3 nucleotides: TGTGCCAGCACCAAAGGGACAGGGGTTTTGTATGGCTACACCTTC.

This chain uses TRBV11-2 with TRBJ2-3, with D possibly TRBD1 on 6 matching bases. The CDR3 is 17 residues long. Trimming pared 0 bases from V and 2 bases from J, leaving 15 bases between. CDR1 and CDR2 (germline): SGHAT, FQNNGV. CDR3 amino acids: CASSLDQRQANTDTQYF. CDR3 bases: TGTGCCAGCAGCTTAGATCAAAGACAGGCCAACACAGATACGCAGTATTTT. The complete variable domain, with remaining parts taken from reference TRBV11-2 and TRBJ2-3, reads EAGVAQSPRYKIIEKRQSVAFWCNPISGHATLYWYQQILGQGPKLLIQFQNNGVVDDSQLPKDRFSAERLKGVDSTLKIQPAKLEDSAVYLCASSLDQRQANTDTQYFGPGTRLTVL.

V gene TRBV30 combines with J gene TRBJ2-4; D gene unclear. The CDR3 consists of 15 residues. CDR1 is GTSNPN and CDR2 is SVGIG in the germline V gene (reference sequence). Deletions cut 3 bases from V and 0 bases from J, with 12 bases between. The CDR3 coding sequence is TGTGCCTGGAGGTCCGGAGCTTTAGCCAAAAACATTCAGTACTTC. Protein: CAWRSGALAKNIQYF.

CDR3 sequence reads: CASSLGIRDSGQPQHF. CDR3 in DNA: TGTGCCAGCAGCTTGGGGATCAGAGATAGCGGTCAGCCCCAGCATTTT. The chain employs TRBV5-5 and TRBJ1-5; D unclear. The CDR3 extends over 16 amino acids. V lost 0 bases to trimming and J lost 6 bases, with 16 bases between them. Germline V CDR1 and CDR2: SGHKS, YYEKEE (reference sequence). Supplemented by reference TRBV5-5 and TRBJ1-5, the full variable domain reads DAGVTQSPTHLIKTRGQQVTLRCSPISGHKSVSWYQQVLGQGPQFIFQYYEKEERGRGNFPDRFSARQFPNYSSELNVNALLLGDSALYLCASSLGIRDSGQPQHFGDGTRLSIL.

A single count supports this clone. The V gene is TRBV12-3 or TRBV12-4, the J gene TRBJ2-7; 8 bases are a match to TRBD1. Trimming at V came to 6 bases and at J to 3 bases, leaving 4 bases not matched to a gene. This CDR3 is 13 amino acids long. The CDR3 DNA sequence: TGTGCCAGCAGGCGACAGGGGTACTACGAGCAGTACTTC. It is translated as CASRRQGYYEQYF.

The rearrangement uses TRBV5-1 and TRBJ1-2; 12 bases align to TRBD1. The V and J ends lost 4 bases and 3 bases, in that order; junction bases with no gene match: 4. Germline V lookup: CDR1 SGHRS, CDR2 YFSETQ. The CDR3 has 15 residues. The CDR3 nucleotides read TGCGCCAGCAGCCCGGGGACAGGGGGCTACTATGGCTACACCTTC. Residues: CASSPGTGGYYGYTF.

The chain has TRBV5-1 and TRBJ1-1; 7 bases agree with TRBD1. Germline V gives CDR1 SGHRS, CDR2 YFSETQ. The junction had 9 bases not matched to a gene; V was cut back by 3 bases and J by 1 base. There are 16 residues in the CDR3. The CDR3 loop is CASSYYQDRRNTEAFF. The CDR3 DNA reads TGCGCCAGCAGCTATTACCAGGACAGGCGGAACACTGAAGCTTTCTTT.

The CDR3 DNA reads TGCAGCGTTGAAGGGGCGGCGGACAGACCCTACGAGCAGTACTTC. It codes for CSVEGAADRPYEQYF. The rearrangement links TRBV29-1 to TRBJ2-7; a weak D match, TRBD1 (6 bases). The CDR3 is made up of 15 amino acids. V lost 1 base, J lost 2 bases, and 15 bases lay in between. Germline V gene lookup returns CDR1 SQVTM and CDR2 ANQGSEA.

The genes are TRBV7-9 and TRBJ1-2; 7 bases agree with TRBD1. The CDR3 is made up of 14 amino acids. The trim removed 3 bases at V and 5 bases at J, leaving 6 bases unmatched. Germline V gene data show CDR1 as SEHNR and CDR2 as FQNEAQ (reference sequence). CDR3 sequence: CASSFRQGSYGYTF. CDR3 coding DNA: TGTGCCAGCAGCTTCCGACAGGGCTCTTATGGCTACACCTTC.

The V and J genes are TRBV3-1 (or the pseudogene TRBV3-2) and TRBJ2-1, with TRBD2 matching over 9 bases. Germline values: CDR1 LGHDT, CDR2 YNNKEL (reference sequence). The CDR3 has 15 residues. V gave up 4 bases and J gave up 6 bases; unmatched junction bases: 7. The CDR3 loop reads CASSPRASGVNEQFF. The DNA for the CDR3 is TGTGCCAGCAGCCCAAGGGCTAGCGGGGTCAATGAGCAGTTCTTC.

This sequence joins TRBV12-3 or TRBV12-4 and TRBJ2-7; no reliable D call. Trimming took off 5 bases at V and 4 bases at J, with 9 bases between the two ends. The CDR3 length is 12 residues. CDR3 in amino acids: CASSDIRYEQYF. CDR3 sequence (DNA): TGTGCCAGCAGTGACATACGGTACGAGCAGTACTTC.

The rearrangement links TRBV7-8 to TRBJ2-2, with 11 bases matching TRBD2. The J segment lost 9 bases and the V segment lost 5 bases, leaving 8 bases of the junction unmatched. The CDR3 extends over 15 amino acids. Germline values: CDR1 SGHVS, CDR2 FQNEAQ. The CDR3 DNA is TGTGCCAGCAGCACCTACCTAGCGGGGGGTAGGGAGCTGTTTTTT. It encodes CASSTYLAGGRELFF. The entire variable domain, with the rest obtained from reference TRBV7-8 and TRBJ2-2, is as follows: GAGVSQSPRYKVAKRGQDVALRCDPISGHVSLFWYQQALGQGPEFLTYFQNEAQLDKSGLPSDRFFAERPEGSVSTLKIQRTQQEDSAVYLCASSTYLAGGRELFFGEGSRLTVL.

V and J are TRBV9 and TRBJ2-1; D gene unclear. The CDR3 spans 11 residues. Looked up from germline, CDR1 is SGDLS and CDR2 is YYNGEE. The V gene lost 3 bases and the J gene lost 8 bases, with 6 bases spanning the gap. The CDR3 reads CASSAFDEQFF. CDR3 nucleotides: TGTGCCAGCAGCGCGTTCGATGAGCAGTTCTTC.

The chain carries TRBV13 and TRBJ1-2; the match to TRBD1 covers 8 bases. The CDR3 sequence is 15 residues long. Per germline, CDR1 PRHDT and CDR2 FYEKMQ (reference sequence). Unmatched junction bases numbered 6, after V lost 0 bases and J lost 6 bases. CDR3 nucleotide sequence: TGTGCCAGCAGCTTAGGGAGACAGGGGACGAATGGCTACACCTTC. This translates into CASSLGRQGTNGYTF.

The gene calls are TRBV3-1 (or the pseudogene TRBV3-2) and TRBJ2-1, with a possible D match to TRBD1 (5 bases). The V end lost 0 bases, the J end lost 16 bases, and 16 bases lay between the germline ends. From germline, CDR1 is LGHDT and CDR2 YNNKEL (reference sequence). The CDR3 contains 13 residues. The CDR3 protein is CASSQDLSQRGFF. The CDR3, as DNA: TGTGCCAGCAGCCAAGACCTGTCCCAAAGGGGTTTCTTC.